Each of the 5 T cell receptor beta chains below was sequenced from the same sample in a study of cytomegalovirus exposure and HLA in healthy donors. Produced via immunoSEQ multiplex PCR; TCRdb's table is partial and in-frame only. The profile shows roughly 62,000 clones, 91% of them singletons. Input material: PBMCs. The receptors derive from a woman aged 30 to 39 in good health and CMV-seronegative.

The chain combines TRBV19 with TRBJ1-1; TRBD1 aligns across 7 bases. This CDR3 contains 13 residues. Germline CDR1 and CDR2: LNHDA and SQIVND (reference sequence). V dropped 3 bases and J dropped 8; count of bases not matched to a gene: 6. CDR3 region: CASSMGQQVEAFF. In DNA form, the CDR3 reads TGTGCCAGTAGTATGGGACAGCAAGTAGAAGCTTTCTTT.

The chain couples TRBV28 to TRBJ2-2; 9 bases map to TRBD2. This CDR3 has 14 residues. CDR1 and CDR2 from the germline V gene are MDHEN and SYDVKM. V was clipped by 10 bases and J by 5 bases; unmatched bases: 8. The CDR3 coding sequence is TGTGCCACCCAACTAGCGGGTTTAACCGGGGAGCTGTTTTTT. Its translation: CATQLAGLTGELFF.

This CDR3 is CASSYSSGTNYGYTF. CDR3 sequence (DNA): TGCGCCAGCAGCTATTCTTCCGGGACAAACTATGGCTACACCTTC. The rearrangement links TRBV4-1 to TRBJ1-2; D is possibly TRBD1 (6 bases). The CDR3 is made up of 15 amino acids. Trimming removed 5 bases at V and 2 bases at J, with 15 bases between. Germline CDR1 is MGHRA and CDR2 is YSYEKL.

The rearrangement joins TRBV19 to TRBJ2-2; 14 bases agree with TRBD2. The length of the CDR3 is 19 residues. From germline, CDR1 is LNHDA and CDR2 SQIVND (reference sequence). Trimming at V came to 5 bases and at J to 4 bases, leaving 12 bases not matched to a gene. The CDR3 loop is CASSGWGLAGAHGTGELFF. In nucleotides, the CDR3 is TGTGCCAGTAGTGGGTGGGGACTAGCGGGAGCTCATGGCACCGGGGAGCTGTTTTTT.

The chain uses TRBV7-2 and TRBJ2-7, with D perhaps matching TRBD2 (5 bases). V shed 3 bases and J shed 2 bases, with 8 bases lying between them. The germline gives CDR1 SGHTA, CDR2 FQGNSA. The CDR3 contains 13 residues. The DNA for the CDR3 is TGTGCCAGCAGCTTCAGCGGAGCCTACGAGCAGTACTTC. This translates into CASSFSGAYEQYF.